The entry below describes one TCR beta chain. Its antigen has not been determined. Per-base qualities were not stored, and no clone one base away is much larger. The sample belongs to a study of human T cells and chemical hapten exposure (dated by TCRdb to about 2021). Regarding the research as a whole: For sensitization, 2% DPC in acetone was applied to a roughly 2 cm by roughly 2 cm area of upper inner arm skin. Weekly therapeutic DPC doses were additionally applied to the scalp of patients throughout the approximately 24-week study period. Patch tests used Finn chambers with 0.01% DPC on the upper back, scored after 6 days by International Contact Dermatitis Research Group standards. The patient cohort, mostly female, included alopecia areata with under or over 50% scalp involvement, alopecia totalis and alopecia universalis. The libraries were sequenced as a pool, and the TCR yield per sample differed mostly because of small variations in library volumes within the pool. The study tracked peripheral blood TCR repertoire changes in vivo during primary and secondary sensitization to the hapten diphenylcyclopropenone (DPC) in alopecia patients. Blood samples were taken from patients before sensitization (week 0) and at 2, 6 and about 24 weeks after DPC sensitization. Around 30 alopecia patients provided blood for TCR sequencing at one to four time points (pre-sensitization, 2, 6 and 24 weeks).

Overall results and qualifications from the work: DPC sensitization did not change how many TCRs were above 1 in 1000 frequency, and no evidence was found of alterations in global repertoire structure. Patch test score correlated positively with the number of PT1 expanded TCRs, reaching significance at thresholds 8, 16 and 32 but not at 4. After repeated subsampling, changes were observed in the strength of the expansion versus patch-test correlation and in the threshold at which the correlation became significant. Because every patient had alopecia, a presumed autoimmune disease, the patients' immune response might differ from that of healthy individuals. Compared with pre-sensitization or healthy control sets, expanded TCRs formed significantly more large CDR3 similarity clusters, which is consistent with antigen-driven responses.

The receptor library was made with RACE. Sequencing relied on a NextSeq 500. Library preparation attached unique molecular identifiers to individual cDNA molecules for quantitative, reproducible TCR counting. From each blood RNA sample, both TCR alpha and TCR beta chains were sequenced. The authors processed their data as follows. The median number of TCRs per sample was roughly 98,000, ranging from roughly 23,224 to 690,600. The Decombinator software suite was used to annotate the V, J and CDR3 of the TCR reads. For PS versus PT1 abundance plots, all samples were subsampled to the same number of TCRs (28,000). Expanded TCRs were defined as absent before sensitization and observed at least eight times at the 2-week time point. TCRdb reprocessing: public reads trimmed at Q25 with fastp, clones called with MiXCR, in-frame beta chains kept. Rows matching on CDR3 protein sequence are summarized as one entry with the most common DNA and genes. TCRdb's processing, not the authors', yielded these V and J calls. The sample has around 120,000 distinct CDR3 sequences on record, about 14% of them singletons. The ten largest clones capture about 3% of the sample.

What this sample's time point label stands for: pre-sensitization, week 0. The treatment or condition label, read with the paper, signifies: therapeutic diphenylcyclopropenone sensitization with weekly scalp DPC. Blood at each patch-test visit was drawn before the patch test was applied. To be eligible, patients had to be aged 18 to 70, diagnosed with alopecia and judged suitable for DPC therapy, while pregnant patients were excluded. Total RNA was extracted from unfractionated whole blood collected in Tempus Blood RNA tubes. The CDR1 and CDR2 encoded by the germline V gene (reference sequence) are LGHDT and YNNKEL. The CDR3 measures 14 amino acids from cysteine to phenylalanine. Of the read, only the CDR3 DNA is kept; its 42 bases are in frame from base 1. V is clipped by 0 bases and J by 4 bases, and the sequence between their germline boundaries is 10 bases long.

The V and J segments used are TRBV3-1 and TRBJ2-7, with no confidently assigned D gene. The specimen comprised whole blood, sampled in connection with sensitization to the hapten diphenylcyclopropenone (DPC). The TCR was taken from a woman younger than 30 with alopecia areata. Some clones in this sample may be carry-over from other donors' samples. The CDR3 reads CASSQDYASYEQYF. The bases are TGTGCCAGCAGCCAAGATTACGCGAGTTACGAGCAGTACTTC.